A selection of T cell receptor beta chains follows, all from one sample in a study of CD8 T cells in ankylosing spondylitis. One entry per CDR3 protein, called by TCRdb with MiXCR from the 5' RACE reads. The sample contains 270,000 or so distinct CDR3 sequences, 15% to 20% of which appear only once. Input material: blood, either unsorted or a sorted T cell fraction (not recorded which). All receptors come from a male donor with ankylosing spondylitis or in good health (not recorded which). The CDR3 runs from the conserved cysteine through the conserved F or W. A D gene is named only where the DNA matches it firmly. Size is stated for part of the rows, as once, few or many counts, or as a class when the clone is expanded.

clone size,V gene,D gene,J gene,CDR3 DNA,CDR3 protein
few,TRBV5-1,TRBD2,TRBJ2-1,TGCGCCAGCAGCACCCCAGGACTAGCGGGACCTTTTAGCTCCTACAATGAGCAGTTCTTC,CASSTPGLAGPFSSYNEQFF
.,TRBV15,.,TRBJ2-2,TGTGCCACCAGCAGAGGGGTGGGTCAGGACACCGGGGAGCTGTTTTTT,CATSRGVGQDTGELFF
many,TRBV10-3,.,TRBJ1-1,TGTGCCATCAGTGAGGGGGATTCGGACACTGAAGCTTTCTTT,CAISEGDSDTEAFF
.,TRBV2,TRBD1,TRBJ1-2,TGTGCCAGCAGAGCATGGGACAGGGATGGCTACACCTTC,CASRAWDRDGYTF
few,TRBV14,TRBD1,TRBJ2-1,TGTGCCAGCAGCCCGGACAGGGGGGGCAATGAGCAGTTCTTC,CASSPDRGGNEQFF
.,TRBV4-1,TRBD1,TRBJ1-5,TGCGCCAGCAGCGAGTGGGGACAGGGTAATCAGCCCCAGCATTTT,CASSEWGQGNQPQHF
few,TRBV13,.,TRBJ2-3,TGTGCCAGCAGCCCCCGGACGGTCACAGATACGCAGTATTTT,CASSPRTVTDTQYF
few,TRBV28,.,TRBJ2-7,TGTGCCAGCAGTTCTGGATCGGGACTCCTTATCTACGAGCAGTACTTC,CASSSGSGLLIYEQYF
many,TRBV7-6,.,TRBJ2-7,TGTGCCTTAGGTTCCGAGTACTTC,CALGSEYF
.,TRBV9,TRBD1,TRBJ2-1,TGTGCCAGCAGCGGCGACAGGGGGATCCACAATGAGCAGTTCTTC,CASSGDRGIHNEQFF
.,TRBV4-1,.,TRBJ2-1,TGCGCCAGCAGCCAAGAAGGTGGCCCGGCCGATCGAAATGAGCAGTTCTTC,CASSQEGGPADRNEQFF
many,TRBV6-5,.,TRBJ1-2,TGTGCCAGCAGTTACTCAACGGGGTATGGCTACACCTTC,CASSYSTGYGYTF
.,TRBV9,TRBD1,TRBJ2-1,TGTGCCAGCAGCGTAGTCCGGGACAGGGGGCTTAATGAGCAGTTCTTC,CASSVVRDRGLNEQFF
few,TRBV12-3/TRBV12-4,.,TRBJ2-7,TGTGCCAGCAGGAACCGGGAGCACTACGAGCAGTACTTC,CASRNREHYEQYF
few,TRBV6-2/TRBV6-3,TRBD1,TRBJ2-7,TGTGCCAGCCAAAGGGACAGCACCTACGAGCAGTACTTC,CASQRDSTYEQYF
few,TRBV12-3/TRBV12-4,TRBD2,TRBJ2-1,TGTGCCAGCAGCTCGACTAGCATCGGCAATGAGCAGTTCTTC,CASSSTSIGNEQFF
few,TRBV6-1,.,TRBJ1-2,TGTGCCAGCAGTGAAGCGGGCCCCTATGGCTACACCTTC,CASSEAGPYGYTF
.,TRBV7-2,TRBD2,TRBJ2-7,TGTGCCAGCAGCATTGGACTAGCGCGCGATGCGATCTACGAGCAGTACTTC,CASSIGLARDAIYEQYF
few,TRBV12-3/TRBV12-4,TRBD2,TRBJ2-5,TGTGCCAGCAGTCAGACTAGCGGCCAAGAGACCCAGTACTTC,CASSQTSGQETQYF
.,TRBV11-2,.,TRBJ1-1,TGTGCCAGCAGCCAATCAAACAGCGGTTGGGACACTGAAGCTTTCTTT,CASSQSNSGWDTEAFF
.,TRBV20-1,.,TRBJ2-1,TGCAGTGCTAGAGTCGGAGACATCTCCTACAATGAGCAGTTCTTC,CSARVGDISYNEQFF
.,TRBV10-3,.,TRBJ2-7,TGTGCCATCAGTGCGTCTTTAACCTATGAGCAGTACTTC,CAISASLTYEQYF
many,TRBV10-3,TRBD1,TRBJ2-7,TGTGCCATCAGTGAGGGACAGGGGCGGACCTACGAGCAGTACTTC,CAISEGQGRTYEQYF
few,TRBV7-8,.,TRBJ1-4,TGTGCCAGCAGCTTAGGGGGGGGAGTGGATGAAAAACTGTTTTTT,CASSLGGGVDEKLFF
few,TRBV12-3/TRBV12-4,.,TRBJ2-1,TGTGCCAGCAGGGGTAATGGCCCCCGGGGGCAGTTCTTC,CASRGNGPRGQFF
few,TRBV7-9,TRBD1,TRBJ1-1,TGTGCCAGCAGCTTAGCAGGGACAGGGGTGGGCACTGAAGCTTTCTTT,CASSLAGTGVGTEAFF
many,TRBV10-3,.,TRBJ2-1,TGTGCCATCAGTTCTCCCGGGGCCTTTGAGGGCGAGTTCTTC,CAISSPGAFEGEFF
.,TRBV20-1,TRBD1,TRBJ2-7,TGCAGTGCTAGAGATACTACAGGGGTCCCCTACGAGCAGTACTTC,CSARDTTGVPYEQYF
.,TRBV9,TRBD1,TRBJ2-1,TGTGCCAGCAGCGGCCTGATATCCGGGACAGGGGCCTACAATGAGCAGTTCTTC,CASSGLISGTGAYNEQFF
.,TRBV3-1,.,TRBJ1-6,TGTGCCAGCAGCCAAGGTGAAGGGAATAATTCACCCCTCCACTTT,CASSQGEGNNSPLHF
.,TRBV29-1,TRBD2,TRBJ2-7,TGCAGCGTTGGTGGTAGCGGGAAGCCATCCTACGAGCAGTACTTC,CSVGGSGKPSYEQYF
.,TRBV5-1,TRBD1,TRBJ2-7,TGCGCCAGCAGCTTGGCCGGGGACAGGGAGGTTGGCGAGCAGTACTTC,CASSLAGDREVGEQYF
.,TRBV20-1,.,TRBJ2-1,TGCAGTGCTAGGGGTTGGGGTTACAATGAGCAGTTCTTC,CSARGWGYNEQFF
.,TRBV4-1,.,TRBJ2-2,TGCGCCAGCAGCCATCGTCACCCGAACACCGGGGAGCTGTTTTTT,CASSHRHPNTGELFF
many,TRBV29-1,.,TRBJ2-1,TGCAGCGTCACTCTAGGTGGGCCTAACAATGAGCAGTTCTTC,CSVTLGGPNNEQFF
once,TRBV9,TRBD2,TRBJ2-1,TGTGCCAGCTCCCAACGGGAGGATGAGCAGTTCTTC,CASSQREDEQFF